The rows below give T cell receptor beta chains drawn from one sample of a study of cytomegalovirus exposure and HLA in healthy donors. TCRdb keeps only in-frame clones here, not all; method: immunoSEQ multiplex PCR. The sample holds about 160,000 clones, roughly nine tenths seen once. Sample: PBMCs. All receptors derive from a woman between 18 and 29 years old in good health and CMV-seropositive. Each CDR3 is given with its conserved first and last residue. A D gene is named only where the DNA matches it firmly. Part of the rows lack a size; the others show once, few, many or a class for expanded clones.

v_call: TRBV18; j_call: TRBJ1-3; clone_size: -; d_call: -; cdr3_nt: TGTGCCAGCTCACCGAGGAGACAGCCCGGCTCTGGAAACACCATATATTTT; cdr3_aa: CASSPRRQPGSGNTIYF
v_call: TRBV6-1; j_call: TRBJ2-7; clone_size: few; d_call: TRBD1; cdr3_nt: TGTGCCAGCAGTGGAACCGGGACAGCGCACTACGAGCAGTACTTC; cdr3_aa: CASSGTGTAHYEQYF
v_call: TRBV4-2; j_call: TRBJ2-7; clone_size: -; d_call: -; cdr3_nt: TGTGCCAGCACCGGGACTGGGTCCTACGAGCAGTACTTC; cdr3_aa: CASTGTGSYEQYF
v_call: TRBV4-1; j_call: TRBJ2-2; clone_size: -; d_call: TRBD2; cdr3_nt: TGCGCCAGCAGCCAAGATACTTGGATAGCGGGAGGAGTGGGCGCCGGGGAGCTGTTTTTT; cdr3_aa: CASSQDTWIAGGVGAGELFF
v_call: TRBV2; j_call: TRBJ2-1; clone_size: -; d_call: -; cdr3_nt: TGTGCCAGCAGTGAATGGCAGGGCCCTTACAATGAGCAGTTCTTC; cdr3_aa: CASSEWQGPYNEQFF
v_call: TRBV28; j_call: TRBJ2-3; clone_size: -; d_call: TRBD2; cdr3_nt: TGTGCCAGCAGTTTAGCGGGAGGTAGCACAGATACGCAGTATTTT; cdr3_aa: CASSLAGGSTDTQYF
v_call: TRBV7-2; j_call: TRBJ2-7; clone_size: -; d_call: -; cdr3_nt: TGTGCCAGCAGCTTATCCAGGGCCCGGGAGCAGTACTTC; cdr3_aa: CASSLSRAREQYF
v_call: TRBV6-6; j_call: TRBJ1-2; clone_size: -; d_call: TRBD1; cdr3_nt: TGTGCCAGCAGCCAGCGACAGGGAAGTAACTATGGCTACACCTTC; cdr3_aa: CASSQRQGSNYGYTF
v_call: TRBV7-9; j_call: TRBJ1-2; clone_size: -; d_call: -; cdr3_nt: TGTGCCAGCAGCTTAGCGGGGGCTGCCTTAGGGGATGGCTACACCTTC; cdr3_aa: CASSLAGAALGDGYTF
v_call: TRBV5-8; j_call: TRBJ2-7; clone_size: -; d_call: TRBD1; cdr3_nt: TGTGCCAGCAGCATCGGGACAGTTTCATCCTACGAGCAGTACTTC; cdr3_aa: CASSIGTVSSYEQYF
v_call: TRBV7-2; j_call: TRBJ1-5; clone_size: -; d_call: -; cdr3_nt: TGTGCCAGCAGCTTAGGAGGGAGTAATTTCAATCAGCCCCAGCATTTT; cdr3_aa: CASSLGGSNFNQPQHF
v_call: TRBV5-6; j_call: TRBJ2-5; clone_size: -; d_call: TRBD2; cdr3_nt: TGTGCCAGCAGCTTGCTAGCGGGGGAAGAGACCCAGTACTTC; cdr3_aa: CASSLLAGEETQYF
v_call: TRBV30; j_call: TRBJ2-7; clone_size: -; d_call: TRBD1; cdr3_nt: TGTGCCTGGAGTCAAGGACAGGGGGACAGCTACGAGCAGTACTTC; cdr3_aa: CAWSQGQGDSYEQYF
v_call: TRBV5-5; j_call: TRBJ2-7; clone_size: -; d_call: TRBD1; cdr3_nt: TGTGCCAGCAGCCCCAGGGGGTACTACTCCTACGAGCAGTACTTC; cdr3_aa: CASSPRGYYSYEQYF
v_call: TRBV6-1; j_call: TRBJ2-7; clone_size: -; d_call: -; cdr3_nt: TGTGCCAGCAGTGAAGTATTTCTACCCGGCGAGCAGTACTTC; cdr3_aa: CASSEVFLPGEQYF
v_call: TRBV6-5; j_call: TRBJ2-2; clone_size: -; d_call: TRBD2; cdr3_nt: TGTGCCAGCAGTTCCTCAGGACTAGCGGGAGTCGGGGAGCTGTTTTTT; cdr3_aa: CASSSSGLAGVGELFF
v_call: TRBV27; j_call: TRBJ1-4; clone_size: -; d_call: TRBD1; cdr3_nt: TGTGCCAGCAGACCTGACAGGGTAGCAACTAATGAAAAACTGTTTTTT; cdr3_aa: CASRPDRVATNEKLFF
v_call: TRBV11-3; j_call: TRBJ2-1; clone_size: -; d_call: -; cdr3_nt: TGTGCCAGCAGCTTAGGCGGCGTGAATGAGCAGTTCTTC; cdr3_aa: CASSLGGVNEQFF
v_call: TRBV28; j_call: TRBJ1-1; clone_size: -; d_call: -; cdr3_nt: TGTGCCAGCAGTGCACAGGGATGGGGAGCTTTCTTT; cdr3_aa: CASSAQGWGAFF
v_call: TRBV7-9; j_call: TRBJ2-2; clone_size: -; d_call: -; cdr3_nt: TGTGCCAGCAGCCCAAGCCAGGCCGGGGAGCTGTTTTTT; cdr3_aa: CASSPSQAGELFF